The entry that follows covers one TCR beta chain sequence. Its antigen is currently unknown. The sample comes from a study of T-cell reconstitution after alpha-beta-depleted transplantation in children. Overall study results and limits: In some patients, recipient T cells and intrathymic progenitors surviving conditioning explained high day-60 diversity. Counts and diversity of T cells one year after transplant came mostly from newly produced T cells. Several hundred rapidly expanded clones from non-depleted graft cells reportedly supplied alpha-beta T cells about two months post-transplant.

Preparing the TCRbeta library involved the use of unique molecular identifiers. TCRdb analysed the PCR reads with MiXCR anew, one entry per CDR3 protein. The table records about 200,000 distinct CDR3 sequences, about 7% of them present only once. V gave up 0 bases and J gave up 5 bases, with 8 bases separating them. There are 13 residues in the CDR3. Germline CDR1 and CDR2: SGHRS and YFSETQ. V is TRBV5-1 and J is TRBJ2-5, with D possibly being TRBD2 (5 bases). The receptor was derived from a boy aged 2 to 10 with acute lymphoblastic leukemia, due to receive a stem cell transplant. Sequences were derived from PBMCs, sampled before TCRalphabeta/CD19-depleted stem cell transplant. The DNA for the CDR3 is TGCGCCAGCAGCTTGGGAACGGGGGAGACCCAGTACTTC. Translated, it gives CASSLGTGETQYF.